This TCR beta chain emerged from a study of blood T cell repertoires in COVID-19. Turning to the study itself: Collection of acute and convalescent COVID-19 samples took place in the United States, Italy and Spain. PBMCs, B-cell-depleted T cells, or T cells were the source of the cDNA or gDNA that made up the material.

Original handling: Reference gene primers were amplified, and this amplification served to estimate nucleated cell counts. Here immunoSEQ multiplex PCR was the method, and the copy in TCRdb shows in-frame clones only, minus some. V and J calls and clone size are those listed in that table; D and trimming were worked out from the DNA. In the table there are tens of thousands of clones, roughly nine tenths of which are singletons. CDR1 is LNHDA, CDR2 SQIVND, per germline (reference sequence). The V gene lost 0 bases and the J gene lost 4 bases, with 8 bases spanning the gap. The CDR3 totals 14 residues. In Seattle, patients joined the study during active infection and were tracked longitudinally.

Source material: peripheral blood. The sequence derives from a man aged 50 to 60 with COVID-19, enrolled during active disease. This chain uses TRBV19 with TRBJ2-3; TRBD1 might be the D (6 bases). The CDR3 DNA is TGTGCCAGTAGTATAGATGGGGGCCCAGATACGCAGTATTTT. The encoded protein is CASSIDGGPDTQYF.